This T cell receptor (beta chain) appears in the sequencing data of a study of blood T cells in healthy people across ages. General study points: Age advanced and TCR beta diversity per million T cells fell, roughly linearly. Unknown donor CMV status possibly confounded expanded clonotype changes.

Per individual sample, total RNA of at least 5.5 micrograms was extracted. With regard to this clonotype: Antigen unknown. A read error may account for a junction end that differs from germline.

The CDR3 is 14 amino acids. Germline CDR1 LGHDT, CDR2 YNNKEL (reference sequence). Sample-barcoded 5' priming and a J-beta primer mix drove a second PCR of about 6 to 12 cycles. From each sample, at least 2.5 million paired-end reads containing CDR3 were obtained. TCRdb called the 5' RACE reads again in MiXCR, with one record for every CDR3 protein. The data contain about 830,000 distinct CDR3 sequences, about 59% of them seen just once; the ten biggest clones take up around 30%. The sequence was collected from a young man in good health. The chain uses TRBV3-1 and TRBJ2-5; maybe TRBD2 (5 bases). The sample was blood. CDR3 sequence reads: CTSSQVSGQETQYF. The DNA for the CDR3 is TGTACCAGCAGCCAAGTATCGGGGCAAGAGACCCAGTACTTC.